This T cell receptor (beta chain) was sequenced during a study of T-cell memory formation after mild COVID-19 (dated by TCRdb to about 2021). Concerning the study at large: TCR sequence clusters from the two donors were found to be largely donor specific. In two donors, T-cell clones that expanded and contracted after mild COVID-19 were followed by sequencing TCRalpha and TCRbeta repertoires longitudinally. Two young, previously healthy adult volunteers made up the cohort, one male and one female.

The CDR3 covers 16 residues, taking in both the cysteine and the phenylalanine. Here the CDR3 DNA is all that survives: 48 bases in frame from base 1. The germline V gene supplies CDR1 SGHTA and CDR2 FQGTGA. The V and J ends are trimmed by 2 bases and 2 bases, leaving 10 bases between them. The research as a whole found: From day 15 to 85, contracting clones showed balanced CD4/CD8 phenotypes, whereas a second wave of clones that expanded from day 15 to 37 leaned towards CD4+. Some responding clones were detected in pre-infection memory, suggesting pre-existing cross-reactive memory T cells joined the SARS-CoV-2 response. Whether the second-wave clones peaking on day 37 were SARS-CoV-2 specific was not confirmed. Contracting CD4+ clones appeared mostly in the CM and EM memory subsets, whereas CD8+ clones were enriched in EMRA. The study included only a couple of mild cases, and larger cohorts that include severe cases with pre-infection samples were judged to be necessary.

Remarks on this clonotype: No cognate antigen has been identified for it. No much larger clone is present one base from it, and per-base qualities are unavailable.

This sample was sequenced with an Illumina NovaSeq 6000. TCRalpha and TCRbeta cDNA libraries were constructed by 5'RACE with constant-segment primers, with sample barcodes and unique molecular identifiers being introduced. Trizol reagent was used to extract RNA from every sample. The libraries were amplified in two PCR steps, and the second step added a second sample barcode and Illumina TruSeq adapters. The libraries were sequenced on an Illumina NovaSeq using 2 x 150 bp paired-end reads. On the study's bioinformatics: The reads were demultiplexed and collapsed into UMI-guided consensus sequences using migec v1.2.7. With mixcr v2.1.11, UMI consensuses were aligned to TRA and TRB V and J templates and assembled into clonotypes. Clonotypes were classified as expanded or contracted when called significant by both edgeR and NoisET, with noise models trained on biological replicates. For edgeR calls, a false discovery rate-adjusted p below 0.01 and a log2 fold-change threshold of 1 were applied. As an exploratory analysis of dynamics, max-normalized trajectories of the 1000 most abundant clonotypes were examined by PCA with hierarchical clustering. Separately sequenced CD4+ and CD8+ repertoires were used to assign the CD4 or CD8 phenotype of responding clones. TCRdb took the public reads, trimmed them with fastp at Q25, ran MiXCR for clone calling and kept in-frame beta chains. CDR3 protein duplicates are merged, each entry listing the most common genes and DNA. The V and J calls shown here were made by TCRdb, not taken from the authors' results. A total of fewer than 550,000 distinct CDR3 sequences appear in this sample, about 19% of them only once. Around 9.2% of the sample is taken by the ten largest.

PBMCs were isolated by Ficoll-Paque density gradient centrifugation. Recombination connected TRBV7-3 to TRBJ2-6; the D segment is perhaps TRBD1 or TRBD2, each sharing 6 matched bases. The receptor was isolated from an adult woman who had mild COVID-19 (a few samples of this study predate the infection). The sample titles of this study are shuffled in the database, so cell type and time point are left out; the donor was told from shared clones. Sequencing used PBMCs or a T cell subset sorted from them (not recorded which). At the DNA level, the sequence is TGTGCCAGCAGCTTACACGGGGGCACTGGGGCCAACGTCCTGACTTTC. Translation gives CASSLHGGTGANVLTF.